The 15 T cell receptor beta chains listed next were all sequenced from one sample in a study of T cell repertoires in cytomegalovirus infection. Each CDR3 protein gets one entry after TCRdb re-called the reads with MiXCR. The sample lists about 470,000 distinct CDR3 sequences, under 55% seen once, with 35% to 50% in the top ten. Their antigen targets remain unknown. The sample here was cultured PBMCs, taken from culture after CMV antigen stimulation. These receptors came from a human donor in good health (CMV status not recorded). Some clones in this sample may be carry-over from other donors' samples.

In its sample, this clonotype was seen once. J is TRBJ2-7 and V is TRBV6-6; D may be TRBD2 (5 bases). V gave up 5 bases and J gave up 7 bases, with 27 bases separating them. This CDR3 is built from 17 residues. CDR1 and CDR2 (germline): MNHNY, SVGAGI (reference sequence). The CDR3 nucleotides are TGTGCCAGCAGTCGCCCCTTAGGCGGGCTGTCCCCTGTTGAGCAGTACTTC. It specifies CASSRPLGGLSPVEQYF.

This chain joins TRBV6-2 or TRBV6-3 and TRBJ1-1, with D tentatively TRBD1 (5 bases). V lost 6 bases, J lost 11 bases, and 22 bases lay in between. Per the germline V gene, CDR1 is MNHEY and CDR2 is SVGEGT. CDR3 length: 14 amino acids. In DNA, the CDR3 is TGTGCCAGCAGGCCCGGGGGATCGGGACTGGTTGCTTTCTTT. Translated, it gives CASRPGGSGLVAFF.

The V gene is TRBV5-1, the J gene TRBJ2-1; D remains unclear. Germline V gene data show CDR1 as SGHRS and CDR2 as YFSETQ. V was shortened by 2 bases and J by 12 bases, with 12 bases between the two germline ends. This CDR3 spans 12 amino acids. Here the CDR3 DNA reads TGCGCCAGCAGCTTAAACTCTGGTGGGCAGTTCTTC. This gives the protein CASSLNSGGQFF. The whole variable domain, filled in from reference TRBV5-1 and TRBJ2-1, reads KAGVTQTPRYLIKTRGQQVTLSCSPISGHRSVSWYQQTPGQGLQFLFEYFSETQRNKGNFPGRFSGRQFSNSRSEMNVSTLELGDSALYLCASSLNSGGQFFGPGTRLTVL.

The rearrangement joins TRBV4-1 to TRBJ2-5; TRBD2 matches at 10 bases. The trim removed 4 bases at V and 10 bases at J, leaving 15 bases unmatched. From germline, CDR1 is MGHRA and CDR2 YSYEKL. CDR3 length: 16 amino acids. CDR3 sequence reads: CASSPRISGGKADQYF. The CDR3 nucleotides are TGCGCCAGCAGCCCCCGAATTAGCGGGGGGAAAGCTGACCAGTACTTC.

Written as DNA, the CDR3 is TGTGCCAGCAGCTTAGTAGAGGACTCCTACGAGCAGTACTTC. Protein: CASSLVEDSYEQYF. V usage is TRBV7-2 and J usage is TRBJ2-7, with D unclear. V was shortened by 1 base and J by 0 bases, with 7 bases between the two germline ends. CDR1 and CDR2 (germline): SGHTA, FQGNSA. The CDR3 has 14 amino acids. Based on the CDR3 plus reference TRBV7-2 and TRBJ2-7, the full variable domain is GAGVSQSPSNKVTEKGKDVELRCDPISGHTALYWYRQSLGQGLEFLIYFQGNSAPDKSGLPSDRFSAERTGGSVSTLTIQRTQQEDSAVYLCASSLVEDSYEQYFGPGTRLTVT.

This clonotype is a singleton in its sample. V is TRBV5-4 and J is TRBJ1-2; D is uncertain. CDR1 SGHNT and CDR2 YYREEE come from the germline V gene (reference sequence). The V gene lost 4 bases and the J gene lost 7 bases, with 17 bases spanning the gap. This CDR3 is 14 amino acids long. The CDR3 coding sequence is TGTGCCAGCAGCCCCGGAGAGGGCAGTGGTGGCTACACCTTC. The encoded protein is CASSPGEGSGGYTF.

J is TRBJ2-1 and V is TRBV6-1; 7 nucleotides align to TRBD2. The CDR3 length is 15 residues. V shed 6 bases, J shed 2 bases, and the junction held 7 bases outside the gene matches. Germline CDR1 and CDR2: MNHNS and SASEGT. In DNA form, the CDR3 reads TGTGCCAGCAGGATAGCGGGCGCGGCCTACAATGAGCAGTTCTTC. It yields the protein CASRIAGAAYNEQFF.

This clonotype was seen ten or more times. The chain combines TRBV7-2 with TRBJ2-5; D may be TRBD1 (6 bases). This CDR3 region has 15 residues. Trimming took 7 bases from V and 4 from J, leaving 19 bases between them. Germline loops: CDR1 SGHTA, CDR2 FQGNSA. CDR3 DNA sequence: TGTGCCAGCAACTCTGCAGGGGCGAGGGGAGAGACCCAGTACTTC. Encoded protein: CASNSAGARGETQYF.

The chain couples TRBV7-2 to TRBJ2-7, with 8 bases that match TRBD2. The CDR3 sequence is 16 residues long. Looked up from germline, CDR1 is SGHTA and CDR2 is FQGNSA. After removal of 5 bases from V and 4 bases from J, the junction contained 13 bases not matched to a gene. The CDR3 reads CASSLSGAGVRYEQYF. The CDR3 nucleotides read TGTGCCAGCAGCCTATCGGGAGCGGGAGTTCGGTACGAGCAGTACTTC.

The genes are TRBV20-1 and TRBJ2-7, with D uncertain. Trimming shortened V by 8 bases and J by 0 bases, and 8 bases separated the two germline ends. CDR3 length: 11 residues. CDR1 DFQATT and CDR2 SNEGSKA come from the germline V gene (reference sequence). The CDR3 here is CSTRDSYEQYF. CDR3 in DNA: TGCAGTACAAGGGACTCCTACGAGCAGTACTTC.

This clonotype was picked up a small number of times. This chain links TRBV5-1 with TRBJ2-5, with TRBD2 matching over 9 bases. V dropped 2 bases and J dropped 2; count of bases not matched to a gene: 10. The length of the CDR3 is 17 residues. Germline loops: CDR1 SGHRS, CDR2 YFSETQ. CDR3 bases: TGCGCCAGCAGCTTAAGATCCCTAGCGGGGCTTCAAGAGACCCAGTACTTC. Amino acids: CASSLRSLAGLQETQYF. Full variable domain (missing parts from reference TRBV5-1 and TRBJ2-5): KAGVTQTPRYLIKTRGQQVTLSCSPISGHRSVSWYQQTPGQGLQFLFEYFSETQRNKGNFPGRFSGRQFSNSRSEMNVSTLELGDSALYLCASSLRSLAGLQETQYFGPGTRLLVL.

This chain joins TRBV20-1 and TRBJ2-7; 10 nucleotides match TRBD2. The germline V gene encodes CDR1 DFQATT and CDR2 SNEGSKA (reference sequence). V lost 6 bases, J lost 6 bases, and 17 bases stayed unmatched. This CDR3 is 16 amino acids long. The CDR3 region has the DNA TGCAGTGCCGGAGGCAGCGGGAGGGCTTTTGGAGTCGAGCAGTACTTC. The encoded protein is CSAGGSGRAFGVEQYF.

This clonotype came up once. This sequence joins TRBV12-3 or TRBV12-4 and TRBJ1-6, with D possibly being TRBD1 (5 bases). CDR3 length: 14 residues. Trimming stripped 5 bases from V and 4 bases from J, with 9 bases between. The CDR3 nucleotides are TGTGCCAGCAGTGGGGGACCTTATAATTCACCCCTCCACTTT. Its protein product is CASSGGPYNSPLHF.

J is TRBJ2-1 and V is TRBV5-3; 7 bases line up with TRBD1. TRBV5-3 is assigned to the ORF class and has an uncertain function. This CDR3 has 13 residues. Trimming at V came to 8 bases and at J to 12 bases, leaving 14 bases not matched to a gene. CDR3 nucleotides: TGTGCCAGCAGCCCTGACAGGGATGGAGGGCAGTTCTTC. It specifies CASSPDRDGGQFF.

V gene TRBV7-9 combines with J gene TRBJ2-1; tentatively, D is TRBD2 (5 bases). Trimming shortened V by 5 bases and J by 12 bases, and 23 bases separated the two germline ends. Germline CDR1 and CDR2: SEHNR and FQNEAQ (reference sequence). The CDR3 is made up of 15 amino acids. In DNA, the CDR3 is TGTGCCAGCAGCGCGGATCGGGGTGCCCTTTTTAGGCAGTTCTTC. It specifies CASSADRGALFRQFF.